The 10 T cell receptor beta chains given below trace back to one sample, sequenced in a study of graft-versus-host responses after intestinal transplantation. The assay was immunoSEQ multiplex PCR, and TCRdb's table has in-frame clones only and misses some. This sample has about 120,000 clones; 85% to 95% occur once, and the top ten carry roughly 3.5%. No antigen has been identified for these receptors. The sequences come from unstimulated CD8+ T cells sorted from spleen or lymph node cells, collected before intestinal transplant. These receptors came from a human donor who received an intestinal transplant.

The chain combines TRBV5-1 with TRBJ1-1, with 7 bases lining up with TRBD1. V gave up 0 bases and J gave up 1 base; unmatched junction bases: 3. The CDR3 consists of 15 residues. The germline CDR1 and CDR2 sequences are SGHRS and YFSETQ. CDR3 sequence: CASSLVGQPNTEAFF. CDR3 DNA sequence: TGCGCCAGCAGCTTGGTGGGACAGCCGAACACTGAAGCTTTCTTT.

The rearrangement uses TRBV5-1 and TRBJ1-1; 9 nucleotides line up with TRBD1. The CDR3 runs 15 residues. The germline V gene has CDR1 SGHRS and CDR2 YFSETQ. The V segment lost 2 bases and the J segment 4 bases; nucleotides outside the gene matches: 6. The CDR3 DNA sequence: TGCGCCAGCAGCTTTCGGGACAGGGCTTTCACTGAAGCTTTCTTT. This sequence encodes CASSFRDRAFTEAFF.

This chain joins TRBV5-5 and TRBJ2-2; 10 nucleotides line up with TRBD2. The trim removed 4 bases at V and 2 bases at J, leaving 11 bases unmatched. Germline values: CDR1 SGHKS, CDR2 YYEKEE (reference sequence). The CDR3 loop spans 18 amino acids. The CDR3 loop reads CASSLGGLAETNTGELFF. CDR3 in DNA: TGTGCCAGCAGCCTTGGCGGACTAGCGGAAACAAACACCGGGGAGCTGTTTTTT.

This clone was observed once. The chain combines TRBV15 with TRBJ1-1; D is perhaps TRBD1 (5 bases). The V end lost 0 bases, the J end lost 5 bases, and 16 bases lay between the germline ends. Germline loops: CDR1 LNHNV, CDR2 YYDKDF (reference sequence). The CDR3 totals 16 residues. CDR3 bases: TGTGCCACCAGCAGAGATAGTCAGGGAGTGGAGACTGAAGCTTTCTTT. Its protein product is CATSRDSQGVETEAFF. Complete variable domain (other parts from reference TRBV15 and TRBJ1-1): DAMVIQNPRYQVTQFGKPVTLSCSQTLNHNVMYWYQQKSSQAPKLLFHYYDKDFNNEADTPDNFQSRRPNTSFCFLDIRSPGLGDTAMYLCATSRDSQGVETEAFFGQGTRLTVV.

The chain recombines TRBV21-1 with TRBJ1-2; TRBD1, the table's D call, was not compared with the DNA. TRBV21-1 is a pseudogene locus. CDR3 size: 15 residues. The CDR3 sequence is CASSWMGTGTFGYTF. CDR3 sequence (DNA): TGTGCCAGCAGCTGGATGGGGACAGGGACCTTCGGCTACACCTTC.

The chain combines TRBV2 with TRBJ1-5; no reliable D call. The CDR3 contains 16 residues. Germline loops: CDR1 SNHLY, CDR2 FYNNEI. Deletions cut 6 bases from V and 0 bases from J, with 15 bases between. The CDR3 sequence: CASSHNIVYSNQPQHF. CDR3 bases: TGTGCCAGCAGCCATAATATTGTTTATAGCAATCAGCCCCAGCATTTT.

The chain joins TRBV30 to TRBJ1-1, with 8 bases matching TRBD1. Germline CDR1 and CDR2: GTSNPN and SVGIG (reference sequence). The CDR3 has 14 amino acids. J gave up 3 bases and V 3 bases, and 6 bases lay outside the gene matches. The CDR3 sequence: CAWRTAGGDTEAFF. The CDR3 DNA follows: TGTGCCTGGAGGACGGCAGGGGGCGACACTGAAGCTTTCTTT.

The chain uses TRBV11-2 and TRBJ1-5; D is ambiguous. Trimming stripped 3 bases from V and 6 bases from J, with 9 bases between. The CDR3 has 13 residues. Germline V gene lookup returns CDR1 SGHAT and CDR2 FQNNGV. The CDR3 DNA sequence: TGTGCCAGCAGCTTCTGGTCCGGTCAGCCCCAGCATTTT. This sequence encodes CASSFWSGQPQHF.

As for this clone: An end of the junction does not agree with germline; a read error may underlie this. This chain connects TRBV4-1 to TRBJ2-7, with a possible D match to TRBD1 (5 bases). CDR1 MGHRA and CDR2 YSYEKL come from the germline V gene. This CDR3 is built from 14 residues. In DNA, the CDR3 is TGCGCCAACAGCCAGACCCAGGGTGGTTACGAGCAGTACTTC. Amino acid sequence: CANSQTQGGYEQYF.

This chain joins TRBV28 and TRBJ2-3; 14 nucleotides match TRBD2. Germline-derived CDR1 and CDR2 are MDHEN and SYDVKM. The CDR3 has 15 amino acids. Germline trimming cut 7 bases from V and 4 bases from J; bases unmatched to any gene: 4. The CDR3 DNA follows: TGTGCCAGCACCCAGACTAGCGGGAGGGCAGATACGCAGTATTTT. It translates to CASTQTSGRADTQYF. Full variable domain (remainder filled in from reference TRBV28 and TRBJ2-3): DVKVTQSSRYLVKRTGEKVFLECVQDMDHENMFWYRQDPGLGLRLIYFSYDVKMKEKGDIPEGYSVSREKKERFSLILESASTNQTSMYLCASTQTSGRADTQYFGPGTRLTVL.